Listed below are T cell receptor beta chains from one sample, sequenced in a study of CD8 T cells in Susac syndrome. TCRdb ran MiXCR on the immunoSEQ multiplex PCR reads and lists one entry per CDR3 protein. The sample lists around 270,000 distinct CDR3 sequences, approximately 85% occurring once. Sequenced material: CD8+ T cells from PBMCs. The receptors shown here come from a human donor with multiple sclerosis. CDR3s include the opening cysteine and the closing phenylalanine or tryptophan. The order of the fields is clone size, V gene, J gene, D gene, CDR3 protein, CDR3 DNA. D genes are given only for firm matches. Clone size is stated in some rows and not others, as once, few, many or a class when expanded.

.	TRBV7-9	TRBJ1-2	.	CASSLGEEGYTF	TGTGCCAGCAGCTTGGGAGAGGAGGGCTACACCTTC
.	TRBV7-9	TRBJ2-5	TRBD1	CASSRWTGPAQETQYF	TGTGCCAGCAGCCGGTGGACAGGGCCTGCGCAAGAGACCCAGTACTTC
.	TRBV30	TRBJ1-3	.	CAWSVRVRDTIYF	TGTGCCTGGAGTGTACGGGTGCGAGACACCATATATTTT
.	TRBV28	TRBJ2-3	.	CASSLWASGTDTQYF	TGTGCCAGCAGTTTATGGGCTAGCGGCACAGATACGCAGTATTTT
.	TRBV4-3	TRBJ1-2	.	CASSQDQEDRGYTF	TGCGCCAGCAGCCAAGATCAGGAGGACCGGGGCTACACCTTC
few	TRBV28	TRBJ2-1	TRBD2	CASSFGLAGGSYNEQFF	TGTGCCAGCAGTTTTGGCCTAGCGGGGGGCTCCTACAATGAGCAGTTCTTC
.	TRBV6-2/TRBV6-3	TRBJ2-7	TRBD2	CASTPRFTSGATYEQYF	TGTGCCAGCACCCCCCGTTTCACTAGCGGGGCAACCTACGAGCAGTACTTC
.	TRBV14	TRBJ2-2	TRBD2	CASSQDSGPFGELFF	TGTGCCAGCAGCCAAGATAGCGGGCCCTTCGGGGAGCTGTTTTTT
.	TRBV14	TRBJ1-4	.	CASSHREHEKLFF	TGTGCCAGCAGCCACCGCGAACATGAAAAACTGTTTTTT
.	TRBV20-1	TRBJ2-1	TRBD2	CSARDYLAGKGNEQFF	TGCAGTGCTAGAGATTATCTAGCGGGGAAGGGCAATGAGCAGTTCTTC
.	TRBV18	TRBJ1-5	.	CASSPPPETLPFQPQHF	TGTGCCAGCTCACCTCCACCGGAGACTCTTCCCTTCCAGCCCCAGCATTTT
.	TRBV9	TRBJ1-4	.	CASSAQQGGEKLFF	TGTGCCAGCAGCGCCCAACAGGGAGGTGAAAAACTGTTTTTT
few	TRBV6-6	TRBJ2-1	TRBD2	CASSSRTSGLYNEQFF	TGTGCCAGCAGTTCCCGAACTAGCGGCCTATACAATGAGCAGTTCTTC
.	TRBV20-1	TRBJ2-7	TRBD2	CSARVPSGSSYEQYF	TGCAGTGCTAGAGTTCCTAGCGGGAGCTCCTACGAGCAGTACTTC
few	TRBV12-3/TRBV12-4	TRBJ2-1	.	CASSLVFNEQFF	TGTGCCAGCAGTTTAGTTTTCAATGAGCAGTTCTTC
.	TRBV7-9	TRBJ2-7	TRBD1	CASSSRQGIINEQYF	TGTGCCAGCAGCTCAAGACAGGGGATTATCAACGAGCAGTACTTC
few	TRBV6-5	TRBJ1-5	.	CASSYSTEGQPQHF	TGTGCCAGCAGTTACTCGACGGAGGGTCAGCCCCAGCATTTT
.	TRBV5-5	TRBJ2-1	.	CASSLALNEQFF	TGTGCCAGCAGCTTGGCCCTGAATGAGCAGTTCTTC
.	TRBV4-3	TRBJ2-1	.	CASSPTAGPPYNEQFF	TGCGCCAGCAGCCCTACAGCGGGCCCCCCTTACAATGAGCAGTTCTTC
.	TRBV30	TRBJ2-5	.	CAWSVYGTPISF	TGTGCCTGGAGTGTATACGGGACTCCCATTAGCTTC
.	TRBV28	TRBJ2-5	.	CAATTGDQETQYF	TGTGCCGCGACGACAGGAGATCAAGAGACCCAGTACTTC
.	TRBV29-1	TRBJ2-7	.	CSVVLPRVGDSYEQYF	TGCAGCGTTGTATTACCCAGGGTTGGTGACTCCTACGAGCAGTACTTC
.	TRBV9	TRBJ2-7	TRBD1	CASSVGTGASYEQYF	TGTGCCAGCAGCGTGGGGACAGGGGCTTCCTACGAGCAGTACTTC
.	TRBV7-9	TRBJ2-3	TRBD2	CASSRLAGGPTDTQYF	TGTGCCAGCAGCCGACTAGCGGGGGGGCCAACAGATACGCAGTATTTT
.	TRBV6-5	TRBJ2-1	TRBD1	CASSYRGQGANEQFF	TGTGCCAGCAGTTACCGGGGACAGGGGGCAAATGAGCAGTTCTTC